The rows below give T cell receptor beta chains drawn from one sample of a study of neurological immune-mediated disorders. TCRdb re-called the 5' RACE reads with MiXCR, one entry per CDR3 protein. The table lists about 40,000 distinct CDR3 sequences, more than 2% of them singletons. Sequencing was performed on PBMCs. The receptors were sampled from a man in his forties or fifties with multiple sclerosis. CDR3s include the opening cysteine and the closing phenylalanine or tryptophan. A D gene is named only where the DNA matches it firmly. The size entry is marked missing in some rows and otherwise reads once, few, many or a size class.

d_call clone_size j_call v_call cdr3_aa cdr3_nt
TRBD2 many TRBJ2-3 TRBV20-1 CSARRSGGFSSTDTQYF TGCAGTGCTAGACGTAGCGGGGGATTCTCTAGCACAGATACGCAGTATTTT
. many TRBJ1-5 TRBV7-6 CASSLGGLSNQPQHF TGTGCCAGCAGCTTAGGGGGACTGAGCAATCAGCCCCAGCATTTT
. many TRBJ2-7 TRBV6-2/TRBV6-3 CASSYELGYEQYF TGTGCCAGCAGTTACGAGCTAGGTTACGAGCAGTACTTC
. many TRBJ1-2 TRBV12-3/TRBV12-4 CASSSDTTNYGYTF TGTGCCAGCAGTTCGGACACCACTAACTATGGCTACACCTTC
TRBD1 many TRBJ1-1 TRBV6-5 CASSYSMTGTGARLMNTEAFF TGTGCCAGCAGTTACTCGATGACCGGGACAGGGGCCCGACTCATGAACACTGAAGCTTTCTTT
. many TRBJ2-5 TRBV20-1 CSARDWWTDQETQYF TGCAGTGCTAGAGATTGGTGGACAGACCAAGAGACCCAGTACTTC
. many TRBJ1-1 TRBV3-1 CASSQTRDRLANTEAFF TGTGCCAGCAGCCAAACTAGGGACCGTCTCGCGAACACTGAAGCTTTCTTT
. many TRBJ2-5 TRBV12-3/TRBV12-4 CASSLGAGSYQETQYF TGTGCCAGCAGTTTAGGGGCAGGATCGTACCAAGAGACCCAGTACTTC
. many TRBJ1-2 TRBV7-2 CASSSDSNYGYTF TGTGCCAGCAGCTCGGACAGTAACTATGGCTACACCTTC
. many TRBJ1-1 TRBV7-9 CASRTTANTEAFF TGTGCCAGCAGGACGACAGCCAACACTGAAGCTTTCTTT
. many TRBJ1-3 TRBV9 CASSVGYSVSGNTIYF TGTGCCAGCAGCGTAGGTTACAGTGTCTCTGGAAACACCATATATTTT
. . TRBJ1-5 TRBV3-1 CASSQEGVSNQPQNF TGTGCCAGCAGCCAAGAAGGGGTTAGCAATCAGCCCCAGAATTTT
TRBD1 many TRBJ1-1 TRBV12-3/TRBV12-4 CASIPSSFPTGFVNTEAFF TGTGCCAGCATTCCTTCTAGTTTTCCGACAGGGTTTGTGAACACTGAAGCTTTCTTT
TRBD2 many TRBJ2-2 TRBV12-3/TRBV12-4 CALSGSYTGELFF TGTGCCCTTAGCGGGTCATACACCGGGGAGCTGTTTTTT
. few TRBJ1-6 TRBV28 CASNLSYNSPLNF TGTGCCAGCAACCTCTCCTATAATTCACCCCTCAACTTT
. many TRBJ1-5 TRBV6-5 CASSTNRARKNQPQHF TGTGCCAGCAGTACCAACAGGGCGAGGAAGAATCAGCCCCAGCATTTT
. many TRBJ1-1 TRBV5-6 CASSPDLKREAFF TGTGCCAGCAGCCCGGACCTGAAGCGGGAAGCTTTCTTT
. many TRBJ2-1 TRBV29-1 CSVAFWAGNEQFF TGCAGCGTCGCGTTTTGGGCTGGCAATGAGCAGTTCTTC
. many TRBJ2-7 TRBV7-2 CASSFWGRDGEQYF TGTGCCAGCAGCTTTTGGGGCAGGGATGGCGAGCAGTACTTC
. many TRBJ1-2 TRBV28 CASSSGLANYGYTF TGTGCCAGCAGTTCAGGGTTAGCTAACTATGGCTACACCTTC
. many TRBJ1-1 TRBV5-1 CASSYGENTEAFF TGCGCCAGCAGTTACGGGGAGAACACTGAAGCTTTCTTT
. many TRBJ1-1 TRBV10-3 CAISVTTTNTEAFF TGTGCCATCAGTGTGACTACAACGAACACTGAAGCTTTCTTT
TRBD1 many TRBJ1-2 TRBV27 CASSPRTGLDYGYTF TGTGCCAGCAGCCCGAGGACAGGCCTCGACTATGGCTACACCTTC
. many TRBJ2-5 TRBV6-6 CASSYSILQRPQETQYF TGTGCCAGCAGTTACTCCATTCTCCAGCGCCCCCAAGAGACCCAGTACTTC
TRBD1 many TRBJ1-1 TRBV10-3 CATGGPGTEAFF TGTGCCACAGGGGGCCCGGGCACTGAAGCTTTCTTT
TRBD1 many TRBJ2-2 TRBV7-2 CASSLGDRNTGELFF TGTGCCAGCAGCTTAGGGGACAGGAACACCGGGGAGCTGTTTTTT
TRBD1 many TRBJ1-5 TRBV7-8 CASSSQGQAINQPQHF TGTGCCAGCAGCTCCCAGGGACAGGCTATCAATCAGCCCCAGCATTTT
. few TRBJ2-6 TRBV7-2 CASRVGAGAGANVLTF TGTGCCAGCAGAGTAGGGGCAGGGGCTGGGGCCAACGTCCTGACTTTC
. medium-sized TRBJ2-7 TRBV20-1 CSARTGTQSYEQYF TGCAGTGCTAGAACCGGGACCCAGAGCTACGAGCAGTACTTC
. many TRBJ1-2 TRBV7-2 CASSQRGVGGGYGYTF TGTGCCAGCAGCCAAAGGGGCGTGGGGGGCGGCTATGGCTACACCTTC
TRBD2 many TRBJ2-3 TRBV5-6 CASSTTSGPDTQYF TGTGCCAGCAGCACGACTAGCGGACCAGATACGCAGTATTTT
. many TRBJ1-2 TRBV6-5 CASSYLGPSPYGYTF TGTGCCAGCAGTTACCTAGGTCCCAGTCCTTATGGCTACACCTTC
TRBD1 . TRBJ2-7 TRBV7-7 CASSLGTAKTYEQYF TGTGCTAGCAGCTTAGGGACAGCTAAAACCTACGAGCAGTACTTC
TRBD1 many TRBJ1-1 TRBV4-1 CASSQWTGGTEAFF TGCGCCAGCAGCCAATGGACAGGGGGCACTGAAGCTTTCTTT
. many TRBJ2-2 TRBV28 CASMAGDTGELFF TGTGCCAGCATGGCAGGGGACACCGGGGAGCTGTTTTTT
TRBD1 many TRBJ2-2 TRBV14 CASSRGTGGLEELFF TGTGCCAGCAGCCGGGGGACAGGGGGCCTCGAGGAGCTGTTTTTT
TRBD2 many TRBJ2-2 TRBV14 CASSYIAGGKTGELFF TGTGCCAGCAGCTACATAGCGGGCGGAAAAACCGGGGAGCTGTTTTTT
. many TRBJ1-2 TRBV28 CASSAGYYGYTF TGTGCCAGCAGTGCAGGCTACTATGGCTACACCTTC
. many TRBJ1-4 TRBV5-5 CASRGIGSNEKLFF TGTGCCAGCAGAGGGATTGGTAGTAATGAAAAACTGTTTTTT
. many TRBJ2-2 TRBV11-2 CASSRRGNTGELFF TGTGCCAGCAGCCGCAGGGGGAACACCGGGGAGCTGTTTTTT
. many TRBJ1-1 TRBV7-6 CASSLVGGQINTEAFF TGTGCCAGCAGCTTAGTAGGGGGGCAAATAAACACTGAAGCTTTCTTT
. many TRBJ2-5 TRBV2 CASSLTLGVGETQYF TGTGCCAGCAGTTTAACCTTGGGGGTAGGAGAGACCCAGTACTTC
. many TRBJ2-1 TRBV20-1 CSAYDMEQFF TGCAGTGCCTACGACATGGAGCAGTTCTTC
. many TRBJ1-5 TRBV15 CATSRDRSNQPQNF TGTGCCACCAGCAGAGATAGAAGCAATCAGCCCCAGAATTTT
. many TRBJ2-2 TRBV12-3/TRBV12-4 CASSPGHTGELFF TGTGCCAGCAGTCCAGGGCACACCGGGGAGCTGTTTTTT
. many TRBJ1-5 TRBV27 CASRDQPQNF TGTGCCAGCAGAGATCAGCCCCAGAATTTT
. many TRBJ2-7 TRBV4-3 CASSQGATYEQYF TGCGCCAGCAGCCAGGGGGCTACCTACGAGCAGTACTTC
. many TRBJ2-2 TRBV5-6 CASSPGGGNTGELFF TGTGCCAGCAGCCCAGGTGGGGGGAACACCGGGGAGCTGTTTTTT
. many TRBJ2-1 TRBV9 CASSVGLDGVGYEQFF TGTGCCAGCAGCGTAGGACTAGATGGGGTGGGCTATGAGCAGTTCTTC
TRBD1 many TRBJ2-5 TRBV18 CASSPNGQGTQYF TGTGCCAGCTCACCAAACGGACAGGGGACCCAGTACTTC
TRBD1 many TRBJ2-5 TRBV27 CASSFDGQGARETQYF TGTGCCAGCAGTTTCGACGGACAGGGGGCGCGAGAGACCCAGTACTTC
. many TRBJ2-5 TRBV12-3/TRBV12-4 CASSLRQTQETQYF TGTGCCAGCAGTCTCCGACAGACCCAAGAGACCCAGTACTTC
. many TRBJ2-3 TRBV6-5 CASSYSTPANTDTQYF TGTGCCAGCAGTTACTCGACCCCGGCAAACACAGATACGCAGTATTTT
TRBD1 many TRBJ1-6 TRBV6-5 CASSSGTGTYSPLHF TGTGCCAGCAGTTCCGGGACAGGGACGTATTCACCCCTCCACTTT
TRBD1 many TRBJ1-5 TRBV7-9 CASSTGTGGNQPQHF TGTGCCAGCAGCACCGGGACAGGGGGCAATCAGCCCCAGCATTTT
TRBD1 many TRBJ1-1 TRBV5-1 CASSVRTGGTNTEAFF TGCGCCAGCAGCGTCCGGACAGGGGGGACGAACACTGAAGCTTTCTTT